These T cell receptor beta chains were read from a single sample in a study of T cell responses to AZD1222 COVID-19 vaccine. Sequencing used immunoSEQ multiplex PCR; TCRdb keeps in-frame clones, though not all of them. The sample lists over 140,000 clones, 80% to 95% occurring once. This specimen was peripheral blood, taken 28 days after the second AZD1222 dose. The source is an adult who received the AZD1222 COVID-19 vaccine. Both conserved end residues are part of each CDR3. The D gene is left open where the match is weak. The size entry is marked missing in some rows and otherwise reads once, few, many or a size class.

clone size	J gene	D gene	V gene	CDR3 DNA	CDR3 protein
.	TRBJ1-3	.	TRBV6-6	TGTGCCAGCAGTTACTCGACCGGAAACACCATATATTTT	CASSYSTGNTIYF
.	TRBJ2-3	.	TRBV3-1/TRBV3-2	TGTGCCAGCAGCCAAGGACCCAACCTAGCAGCAGATACGCAGTATTTT	CASSQGPNLAADTQYF
once	TRBJ1-2	.	TRBV7-3	TGTGCCAGCAGCTTGGGAGGTTCGAGCTATGGCTACACCTTC	CASSLGGSSYGYTF
.	TRBJ2-7	.	TRBV7-3	TGTGCCAGCAGCTTCCAGAGCTCCTACGAGCAGTACTTC	CASSFQSSYEQYF
.	TRBJ2-3	TRBD2	TRBV19	TGTGCCAGTAGGCCGGGAAGGACTAGACCTTCTCAAGGGGGCACAGATACGCAGTATTTT	CASRPGRTRPSQGGTDTQYF
.	TRBJ2-3	TRBD2	TRBV28	TGTGCCAGCAGCTTCCTTAGCGGGACAGATACGCAGTATTTT	CASSFLSGTDTQYF
.	TRBJ2-1	TRBD2	TRBV7-3	TGTGCCAGCAGCTTAGGACTAGCGGGAGCCTACAATGAGCAGTTCTTC	CASSLGLAGAYNEQFF
.	TRBJ1-6	.	TRBV7-2	TGTGCCAGCAGCTCCCCAAAGCGCTCCTATAATTCACCCCTCCACTTT	CASSSPKRSYNSPLHF
.	TRBJ2-2	.	TRBV27	TGTGCCAGCAGTTTATGGGGCGGGGCGAACACCGGGGAGCTGTTTTTT	CASSLWGGANTGELFF
.	TRBJ2-7	.	TRBV5-5	TGTGCCAGCAGCTTGGTGGCTAGCGTTGACTACGAGCAGTACTTC	CASSLVASVDYEQYF
.	TRBJ1-3	.	TRBV9	TGTGCCAGCAGCGTAGCTGGCAGCTCTGGAAACACCATATATTTT	CASSVAGSSGNTIYF
.	TRBJ1-1	.	TRBV5-1	TGCGCCAGCAGGACAACGACAGCGGGACTTGAAGCTTTCTTT	CASRTTTAGLEAFF
.	TRBJ1-3	.	TRBV5-4	TGTGCCAGCAGCTTGGAAGGGGGCTCTGGAAACACCATATATTTT	CASSLEGGSGNTIYF
.	TRBJ2-2	TRBD2	TRBV18	TGTGCCAGCTCTACTAGCGCCCAAGTAGCCGGGGAGCTGTTTTTT	CASSTSAQVAGELFF
.	TRBJ2-3	.	TRBV19	TGTGCCAGTCGCCCGACCCGCACAGATACGCAGTATTTT	CASRPTRTDTQYF
.	TRBJ1-2	.	TRBV6-5	TGTGCCAGCAGATATGACTCTAACTATGGCTACACCTTC	CASRYDSNYGYTF
.	TRBJ1-6	.	TRBV7-9	TGTGCCAGCAGCTTAGGGGCAGCCAATTCACCCCTCCACTTT	CASSLGAANSPLHF
.	TRBJ2-2	TRBD1	TRBV19	TGTGCCAGCATTAGGACAGGAACGAACACCGGGGAGCTGTTTTTT	CASIRTGTNTGELFF
once	TRBJ2-3	TRBD2	TRBV14	TGTGCCAGCAGCCCCCGACTAGCGGGAGCAGATACGCAGTATTTT	CASSPRLAGADTQYF
.	TRBJ1-4	TRBD1	TRBV28	TGTGCCAGCAGGGAACAGGGGGCTGATGCTGAAAAACTGTTTTTT	CASREQGADAEKLFF
.	TRBJ1-3	.	TRBV29-1	TGCAGCGTTACGACTCCTTACTCTGGAAACACCATATATTTT	CSVTTPYSGNTIYF
.	TRBJ2-1	.	TRBV30	TGTGCCTGGAGAGGCACATTTGAGTTCTTC	CAWRGTFEFF
once	TRBJ2-7	.	TRBV7-2	TGTGCCAGCAGCTTAGGAACAGGGACTCGCTACGAGCAGTACTTC	CASSLGTGTRYEQYF
.	TRBJ1-2	.	TRBV20-1	TGCAGTGCTAGTCCCAACGAAGGTTTTGGGTATGGCTACACCTTC	CSASPNEGFGYGYTF
.	TRBJ2-2	.	TRBV19	TGTGCCAGTAGTATAAACACCGGGGAGCTGTTTTTT	CASSINTGELFF
.	TRBJ1-1	TRBD1	TRBV2	TGTGCCAGCAGTGAACCTGGTGAAGGGGGCAACACTGAAGCTTTCTTT	CASSEPGEGGNTEAFF
.	TRBJ1-1	.	TRBV6-5	TGTGCCAGCAGTTACTCGAAACAGGTCCCTGAAGCTTTCTTT	CASSYSKQVPEAFF
.	TRBJ1-5	TRBD1	TRBV28	TGTGCCAGCAGTTTAATAGCCCCCGGACAGGGAGATCAGCCCCAGCATTTT	CASSLIAPGQGDQPQHF
.	TRBJ1-1	TRBD1	TRBV29-1	TGCAGCGCCGGGGAAACCTACAGGGGGCGGAGGGTAAACACTGAAGCTTTCTTT	CSAGETYRGRRVNTEAFF
.	TRBJ2-3	TRBD2	TRBV5-1	TGCGCCAGCAGCAGCCCGACTAGCGGGAGAAGTACAGATACGCAGTATTTT	CASSSPTSGRSTDTQYF
.	TRBJ2-7	.	TRBV7-2	TGTGCCAGCAGCCCAGGCAGCACAGGGCGACCTTACGAGCAGTACTTC	CASSPGSTGRPYEQYF
.	TRBJ2-1	TRBD2	TRBV10-3	TGTGCCATCCGATCCGGGACTAGCGGGAGGGGGCCCTACAATGAGCAGTTCTTC	CAIRSGTSGRGPYNEQFF
.	TRBJ1-5	TRBD1	TRBV28	TGTGCCAGCAGCGTTATACGGACAGGGGGTAATCAGCCCCAGCATTTT	CASSVIRTGGNQPQHF
few	TRBJ1-1	TRBD1	TRBV7-9	TGTGCCAGCAGCCCCCGACAGGGTGAAGCTTTCTTT	CASSPRQGEAFF
.	TRBJ2-7	.	TRBV6-1	TGTGCCAGCAGTGTAGTTGGGGCGGGGGCCGGTCCCGGCTACGAGCAGTACTTC	CASSVVGAGAGPGYEQYF
.	TRBJ2-1	TRBD2	TRBV15	TGTGCCACCAGCAGAGTGCCGGGAGGGAACAATGAGCAGTTCTTC	CATSRVPGGNNEQFF
.	TRBJ1-2	TRBD1	TRBV29-1	TGCAGCGTTGTGAAGGACAGGGGCTACACCTTC	CSVVKDRGYTF
.	TRBJ1-2	.	TRBV4-2	TGTGCCAGCAGTTCCGACCCCAACTATGGCTACACCTTC	CASSSDPNYGYTF
.	TRBJ2-1	.	TRBV5-1	TGCGCCAGCAGCGGGTCCCCCAGGTTAGATGAGCAGTTCTTC	CASSGSPRLDEQFF
.	TRBJ1-1	.	TRBV18	TGTGCCAGCGCAGACCTTGGGGGGGGCACTGAAGCTTTCTTT	CASADLGGGTEAFF
few	TRBJ1-6	.	TRBV28	TGTGCCACACGAATGAGCGGTGTGGGATCACCCCTCCACTTT	CATRMSGVGSPLHF
.	TRBJ1-1	.	TRBV6-4	TGTGCCAGCAGTGACCCGCCCCAGAACCCTGAAGCTTTCTTT	CASSDPPQNPEAFF
.	TRBJ2-3	.	TRBV28	TGTGCCCACACACGGGAGTCGGAGACAGATACGCAGTATTTT	CAHTRESETDTQYF
.	TRBJ2-1	.	TRBV7-2	TGTGCCAGCAGCTTAGTAGCTGTAACGCAGTTCTTC	CASSLVAVTQFF
few	TRBJ2-2	TRBD2	TRBV24-1	TGTGCCACCAGTGAGGGACTAGCGGGAGGGATAACCGGGGAGCTGTTTTTT	CATSEGLAGGITGELFF
.	TRBJ1-2	.	TRBV7-2	TGTGCCAGCAGCTTAGGAGTCCCGAGCGGCTACACCTTC	CASSLGVPSGYTF
.	TRBJ1-4	.	TRBV5-1	TGCGCCAGCAGCCCCGAAAGAGCAACTAATGAAAAACTGTTTTTT	CASSPERATNEKLFF
.	TRBJ2-5	.	TRBV5-1	TGCGCCAGCAGCTTGGTAGCGAGCCAAGAGACCCAGTACTTC	CASSLVASQETQYF
.	TRBJ1-1	.	TRBV9	TGTGCCAGCAGCGTAGGGCCGGGGGACACTGAAGCTTTCTTT	CASSVGPGDTEAFF
.	TRBJ1-1	.	TRBV19	TGTGCCAGTACCCCAACGGGGGGTACTGAAGCTTTCTTT	CASTPTGGTEAFF
.	TRBJ1-1	.	TRBV12-3/TRBV12-4	TGTGCCAGCAGTGAACACATGAACACTGAAGCTTTCTTT	CASSEHMNTEAFF
.	TRBJ2-5	TRBD1	TRBV28	TGTGCCAGCAGTTCGGGACAGGGGAGGGAGACCCAGTACTTC	CASSSGQGRETQYF
.	TRBJ2-7	TRBD1	TRBV7-2	TGTGCCAGCAGCTCCCCGGGACAGGTACGGTACGAGCAGTACTTC	CASSSPGQVRYEQYF
.	TRBJ1-1	.	TRBV19	TGTGCCAGTAGTCTCCTACCCCAGTGGGGGGTAAACACTGAAGCTTTCTTT	CASSLLPQWGVNTEAFF
.	TRBJ1-2	.	TRBV2	TGTGCCAGCAGTGAATTCGGCCAGGCCTACTATGGCTACACCTTC	CASSEFGQAYYGYTF
.	TRBJ2-1	.	TRBV7-2	TGTGCCAGCAGCTTAGGCGTCAATGAGCAGTTCTTC	CASSLGVNEQFF
.	TRBJ2-1	.	TRBV7-9	TGTGCCAGCAGCTTAGTGCAGGGGTCAAATGAGCAGTTCTTC	CASSLVQGSNEQFF
.	TRBJ1-4	.	TRBV28	TGTGCCAGCAGTTTACGGGGAGAAAAACTGTTTTTT	CASSLRGEKLFF
.	TRBJ2-4	TRBD1	TRBV7-9	TGTGCCAGCAGCAACCTGGGACAGGGGTGGAACATTCAGTACTTC	CASSNLGQGWNIQYF
.	TRBJ1-5	.	TRBV29-1	TGCAGCGTTGGGGACACCGATCAGCCCCAGCATTTT	CSVGDTDQPQHF